The clone carrying this TCR beta chain was seen repeatedly, ten times or more. V lost 1 base, J lost 3 bases, and 14 bases lay in between. The germline CDR1 and CDR2 sequences are LGHNA and YNFKEQ. This CDR3 has 16 amino acids. These data come from a study of blood T cells in healthy people across ages. Alongside a J-beta primer mix, a sample-barcoded 5' primer served in a second PCR lasting roughly 7 to 11 cycles. MiXCR was run by TCRdb on the 5' RACE reads, yielding one entry per CDR3 protein. The sample consists of 850,000 to 1,000,000 distinct CDR3 sequences, 51% of them appearing once. The J gene is TRBJ2-3, the V gene TRBV4-2; D gene ambiguous. The material sequenced was blood. The receptor was isolated from a woman aged 55-70 years in good health. CDR3 in amino acids: CASSQAERLSTDTQYF. In DNA, the CDR3 is TGTGCCAGCAGCCAAGCGGAGAGGCTATCTACAGATACGCAGTATTTT.